This T cell receptor (beta chain) was obtained from a study of blood T cells in healthy people across ages. Per sample, extraction of total RNA gave at least 5 micrograms in every case. Per the germline V gene, CDR1 is MNHNY and CDR2 is SVGAGI (reference sequence). The V gene lost 3 bases and the J gene lost 7 bases, with 13 bases spanning the gap. This CDR3 has 14 residues. Combining a sample-barcoded 5' primer with a J-beta primer mix, a second PCR ran for roughly 6 to 12 cycles. Using its own MiXCR run on the 5' RACE reads, TCRdb lists one record per CDR3 protein. Among about 900,000 distinct CDR3 sequences listed, around 48% were seen once.

The J gene is TRBJ2-1, the V gene TRBV6-6, with unresolved D. Sequencing used blood. The TCR originated in a man aged 25 to 45 in good health. CDR3 sequence reads: CASSYVLGRNEQFF. Here the CDR3 DNA reads TGTGCCAGCAGTTATGTCCTAGGTCGAAATGAGCAGTTCTTC.